The T cell receptor (beta chain) described here comes from a study of T cell changes during pregnancy in multiple sclerosis. The CDR3 is 12 amino acids. V lost 5 bases, J lost 0 bases, and 7 bases lay in between. CDR1 is GTSNPN, CDR2 SVGIG, per germline (reference sequence). The data were produced by immunoSEQ multiplex PCR, yet TCRdb's version contains in-frame clones alone and is incomplete. Of about 100,000 clones detected, around nine tenths appear once; the ten largest clones hold 1% to 1.5%. V gene TRBV30 combines with J gene TRBJ1-2; D remains ambiguous. The clonotype originates from a female donor with multiple sclerosis, enrolled in a pregnancy study. Sequencing used peripheral blood, obtained in the second trimester of pregnancy. The CDR3 sequence is CAWLESNYGYTF. The CDR3 DNA follows: TGTGCCTGGTTGGAGTCTAACTATGGCTACACCTTC.